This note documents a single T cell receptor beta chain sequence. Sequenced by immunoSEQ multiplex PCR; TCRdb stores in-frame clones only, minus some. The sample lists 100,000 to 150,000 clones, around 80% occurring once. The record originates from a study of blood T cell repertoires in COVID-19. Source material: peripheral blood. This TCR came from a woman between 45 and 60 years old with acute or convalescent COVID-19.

CDR3 nucleotide sequence: TGTGCCAGCAGATCCGCCATGTGGAGTCCGGGGACCCAGTACTTC. Protein: CASRSAMWSPGTQYF. The rearrangement links TRBV28 to TRBJ2-5; D uncertain. V lost 6 bases, J lost 7 bases, and 21 bases lay in between. CDR3 length equals 15 residues. Germline V gene data show CDR1 as MDHEN and CDR2 as SYDVKM.